This T cell receptor (beta chain) originates from a study of blood T cell repertoires in COVID-19. Study at large: T cells, B-cell-depleted T cells, or PBMCs provided the cDNA or gDNA that served as material.

The V end was cut by 5 bases, the J end by 2 bases, with 9 bases between. CDR3 size: 13 residues. Germline V gene lookup returns CDR1 SGHVS and CDR2 FQNEAQ. Only in-frame clones appear in the TCRdb table, and some are missing; sequencing was by immunoSEQ multiplex PCR. This table has about 140,000 clones, approximately 88% appearing once. Sequencing input: PBMCs or T cells enriched from blood (not recorded which). The receptor was derived from a man aged 65 to 85 who had been exposed to COVID-19. The chain couples TRBV7-8 to TRBJ1-1, with a tentative D call TRBD1 (5 bases). The DNA for the CDR3 is TGTGCCAGCAGCCGCAGGGTAAACACTGAAGCTTTCTTT. Its protein product is CASSRRVNTEAFF.